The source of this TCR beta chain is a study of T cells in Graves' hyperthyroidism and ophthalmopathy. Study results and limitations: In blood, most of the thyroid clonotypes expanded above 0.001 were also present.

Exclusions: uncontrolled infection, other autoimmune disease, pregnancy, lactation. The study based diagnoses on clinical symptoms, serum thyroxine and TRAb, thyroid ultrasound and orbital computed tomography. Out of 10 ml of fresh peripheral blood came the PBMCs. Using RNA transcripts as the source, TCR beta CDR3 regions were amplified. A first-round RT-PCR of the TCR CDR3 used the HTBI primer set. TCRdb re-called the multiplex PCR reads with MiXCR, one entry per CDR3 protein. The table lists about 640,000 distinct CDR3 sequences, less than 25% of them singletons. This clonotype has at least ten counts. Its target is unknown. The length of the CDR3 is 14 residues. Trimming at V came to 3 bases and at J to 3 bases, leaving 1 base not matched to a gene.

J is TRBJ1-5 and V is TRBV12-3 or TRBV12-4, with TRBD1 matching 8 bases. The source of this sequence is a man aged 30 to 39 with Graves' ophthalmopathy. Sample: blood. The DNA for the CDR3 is TGTGCCAGCAGTTTGACAGGGGTCAATCAGCCCCAGCATTTT. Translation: CASSLTGVNQPQHF.